This TCR beta chain was documented in a study of PD-L1 blockade in urothelial cancer. Study-wide background: It was at 3 weeks (second dose) and 6 weeks after treatment start that blood was analyzed. A median of about 140,000 T cells was found in the blood samples.

CDR1 MNHNS and CDR2 SASEGT come from the germline V gene. The CDR3 covers 15 residues. V was cut by 2 bases and J by 6 bases, with 16 bases left in between. The diagnosis in patients was locally advanced or metastatic urothelial carcinoma. Each patient contributed between 1 and 8 total time points of blood mononuclear cells, pretreatment and during treatment. This table comes from immunoSEQ multiplex PCR, and its TCRdb copy is limited to in-frame clones, with some not included. The data hold 44,000 or so clones, with about 91% observed a single time. This chain joins TRBV6-1 and TRBJ1-2; D is perhaps TRBD1 (5 bases). This sequence originates from a man at least 80 years old with urothelial cancer. The material was PBMCs, obtained around atezolizumab (anti-PD-L1) treatment. The CDR3 loop is CASSELRTTTHGYTF. The DNA for the CDR3 is TGTGCCAGCAGTGAATTAAGGACAACAACCCATGGCTACACCTTC.